This TCR beta chain was identified in a study of blood T cell repertoires in COVID-19. Study details: Some COVID-19 samples were acute and others convalescent; all came from the United States, Italy and Spain.

In the original processing: Scientists estimated how many nucleated cells there were by amplifying reference gene primers. Using immunoSEQ multiplex PCR, the repertoire was profiled, and TCRdb retains in-frame clones only, with some absent. V and J calls and clone size are given by that table; D and trimming were obtained from the DNA. The profile shows around 470,000 clones, roughly 89% of them singletons. Seattle participants joined during active infection and were tracked over time. The V end lost 5 bases, the J end lost 1 base, and 17 bases lay between the germline ends. The CDR3 consists of 16 residues. Germline values: CDR1 MRHNA, CDR2 SNTAGT.

The specimen sequenced was peripheral blood. The J gene is TRBJ1-2, the V gene TRBV6-4, with D perhaps TRBD1 (5 bases). This clonotype was obtained from a young man with COVID-19, enrolled during active disease. Here the CDR3 DNA reads TGTGCCAGCAGTTACAGCGGGACGGATGATAACTATGGCTACACCTTC. This encodes CASSYSGTDDNYGYTF.